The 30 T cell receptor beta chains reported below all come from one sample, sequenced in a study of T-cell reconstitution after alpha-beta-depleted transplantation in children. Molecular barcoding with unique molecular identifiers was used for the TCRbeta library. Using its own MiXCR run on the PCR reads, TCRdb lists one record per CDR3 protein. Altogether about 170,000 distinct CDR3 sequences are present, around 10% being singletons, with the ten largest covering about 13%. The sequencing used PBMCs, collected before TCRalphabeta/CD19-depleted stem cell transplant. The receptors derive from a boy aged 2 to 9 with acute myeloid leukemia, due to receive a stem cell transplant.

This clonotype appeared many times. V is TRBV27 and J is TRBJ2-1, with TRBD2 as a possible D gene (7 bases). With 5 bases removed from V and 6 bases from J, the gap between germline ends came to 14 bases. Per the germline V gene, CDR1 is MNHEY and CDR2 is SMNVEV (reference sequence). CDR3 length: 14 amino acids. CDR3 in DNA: TGTGCCAGCAGTCACAGGGCTAGCGGCAATGAGCAGTTCTTC. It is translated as CASSHRASGNEQFF.

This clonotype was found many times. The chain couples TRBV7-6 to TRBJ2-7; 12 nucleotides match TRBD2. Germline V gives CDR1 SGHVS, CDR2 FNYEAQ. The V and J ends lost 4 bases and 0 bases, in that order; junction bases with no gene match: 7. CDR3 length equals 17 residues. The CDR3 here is CASSSLPTSGSSYEQYF. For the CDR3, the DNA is TGTGCCAGCAGCTCACTGCCGACTAGCGGGAGCTCCTACGAGCAGTACTTC.

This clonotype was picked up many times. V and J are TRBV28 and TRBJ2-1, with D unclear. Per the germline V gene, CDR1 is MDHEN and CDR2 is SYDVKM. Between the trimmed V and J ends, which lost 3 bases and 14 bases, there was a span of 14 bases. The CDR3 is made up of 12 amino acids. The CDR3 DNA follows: TGTGCCAGCAGTTTCCTCAGGAGTGGGAAGTTCTTC. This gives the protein CASSFLRSGKFF. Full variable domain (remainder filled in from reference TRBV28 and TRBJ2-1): DVKVTQSSRYLVKRTGEKVFLECVQDMDHENMFWYRQDPGLGLRLIYFSYDVKMKEKGDIPEGYSVSREKKERFSLILESASTNQTSMYLCASSFLRSGKFFGPGTRLTVL.

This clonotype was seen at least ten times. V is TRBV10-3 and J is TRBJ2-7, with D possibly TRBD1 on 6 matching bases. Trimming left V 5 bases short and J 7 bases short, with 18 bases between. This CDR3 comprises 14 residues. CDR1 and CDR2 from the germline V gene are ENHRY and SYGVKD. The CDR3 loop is CAISSSPGVGEQYV. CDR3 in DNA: TGTGCCATCAGTTCCAGCCCAGGGGTTGGTGAGCAGTACGTC.

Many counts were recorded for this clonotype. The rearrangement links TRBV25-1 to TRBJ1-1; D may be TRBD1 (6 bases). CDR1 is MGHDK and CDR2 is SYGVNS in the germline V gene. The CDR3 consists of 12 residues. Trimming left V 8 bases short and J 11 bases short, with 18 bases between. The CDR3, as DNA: TGTGCCAGCCACGACCGGGGGGCTGTGGCTTTCTTT. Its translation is CASHDRGAVAFF.

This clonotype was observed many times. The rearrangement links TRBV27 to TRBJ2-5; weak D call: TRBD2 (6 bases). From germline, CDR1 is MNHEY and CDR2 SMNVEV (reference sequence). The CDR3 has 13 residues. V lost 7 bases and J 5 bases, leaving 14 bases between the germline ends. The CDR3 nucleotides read TGTGCCAGCAAGCGGGTGGATGGGGAGACCCAGTACTTC. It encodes CASKRVDGETQYF.

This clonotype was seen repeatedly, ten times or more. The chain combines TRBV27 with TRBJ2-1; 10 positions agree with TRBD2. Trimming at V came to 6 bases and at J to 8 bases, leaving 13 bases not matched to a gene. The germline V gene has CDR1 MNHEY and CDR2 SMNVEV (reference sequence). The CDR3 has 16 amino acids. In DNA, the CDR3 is TGTGCCAGCAGGGGAAGCGGGGGGGCTTTTCTCCATGAGCAGTTCTTC. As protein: CASRGSGGAFLHEQFF.

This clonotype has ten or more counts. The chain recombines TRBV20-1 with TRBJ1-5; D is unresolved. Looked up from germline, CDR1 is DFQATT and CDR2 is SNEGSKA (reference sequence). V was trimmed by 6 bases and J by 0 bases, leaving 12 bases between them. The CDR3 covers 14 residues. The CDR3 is CSAYGLSSNQPQHF. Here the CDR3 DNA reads TGCAGTGCCTACGGTCTGAGTAGCAATCAGCCCCAGCATTTT.

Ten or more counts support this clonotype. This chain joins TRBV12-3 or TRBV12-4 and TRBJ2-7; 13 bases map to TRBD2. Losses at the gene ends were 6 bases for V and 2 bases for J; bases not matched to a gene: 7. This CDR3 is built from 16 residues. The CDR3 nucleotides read TGTGCCAGCAGCCACGGACTAGCGGGAGTCCCCTACGAGCAGTACTTC. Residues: CASSHGLAGVPYEQYF.

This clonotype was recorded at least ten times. CDR3 nucleotides: TGTGCCAGCAGCCAATCCGGGGGGCTAGCAAACCAAGAGACCCAGTACTTC. Protein sequence: CASSQSGGLANQETQYF. The genes are TRBV4-2 and TRBJ2-5; D might be TRBD2 (7 bases). This CDR3 comprises 17 residues. V lost 2 bases and J 0 bases, leaving 16 bases between the germline ends. CDR1 and CDR2 from the germline V gene are LGHNA and YNFKEQ.

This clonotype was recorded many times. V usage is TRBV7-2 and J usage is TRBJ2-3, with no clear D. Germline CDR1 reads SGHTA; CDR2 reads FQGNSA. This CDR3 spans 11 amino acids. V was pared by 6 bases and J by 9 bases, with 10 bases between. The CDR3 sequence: CASRPMGTQYF. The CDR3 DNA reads TGTGCCAGCAGGCCAATGGGAACGCAGTATTTT.

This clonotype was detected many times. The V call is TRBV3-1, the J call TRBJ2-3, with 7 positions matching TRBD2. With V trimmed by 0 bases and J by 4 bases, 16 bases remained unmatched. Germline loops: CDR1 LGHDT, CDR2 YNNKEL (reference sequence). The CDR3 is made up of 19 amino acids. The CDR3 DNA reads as TGTGCCAGCAGCCAAGAGGAATTCGGGCAGGGAGGGTTCGCAGATACGCAGTATTTT. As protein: CASSQEEFGQGGFADTQYF.

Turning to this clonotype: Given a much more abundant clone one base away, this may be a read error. CDR3 DNA: TGTGCCAGCAGCCCCCCTTTGTCCTACAATGAGCTGTTCTTC. Translating it yields CASSPPLSYNELFF. This chain uses TRBV7-2 with TRBJ2-1; D remains unclear. This CDR3 contains 14 residues. Germline CDR1 SGHTA, CDR2 FQGNSA.

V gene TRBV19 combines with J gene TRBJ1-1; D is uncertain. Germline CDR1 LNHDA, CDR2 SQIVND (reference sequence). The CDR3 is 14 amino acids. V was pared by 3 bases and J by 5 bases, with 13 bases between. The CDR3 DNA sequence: TGTGCCAGTAGTATCAATCCCCGGAGAACTGAAGCTTTCTTT. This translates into CASSINPRRTEAFF.

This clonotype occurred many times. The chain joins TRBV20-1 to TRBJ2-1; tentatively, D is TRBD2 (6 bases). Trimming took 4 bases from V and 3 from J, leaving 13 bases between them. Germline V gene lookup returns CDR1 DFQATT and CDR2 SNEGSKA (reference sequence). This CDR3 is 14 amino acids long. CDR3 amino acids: CSAILARDYNEQFF. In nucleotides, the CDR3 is TGCAGTGCTATTCTCGCGCGGGACTACAATGAGCAGTTCTTC.

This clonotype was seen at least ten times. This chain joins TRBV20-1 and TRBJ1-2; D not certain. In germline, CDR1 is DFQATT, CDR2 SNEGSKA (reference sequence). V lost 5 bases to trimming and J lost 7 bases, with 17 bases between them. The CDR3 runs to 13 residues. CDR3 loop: CSAPRTSGPGYTF. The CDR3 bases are TGCAGTGCTCCCCGGACCTCTGGGCCTGGCTACACCTTC.

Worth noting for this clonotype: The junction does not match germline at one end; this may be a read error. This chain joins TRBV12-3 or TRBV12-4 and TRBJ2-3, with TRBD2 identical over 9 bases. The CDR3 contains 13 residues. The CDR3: CASSLAGEGTQYF. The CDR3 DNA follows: TGTGCCAGCAGCTTAGCGGGAGAGGGGACGCAGTATTTT.

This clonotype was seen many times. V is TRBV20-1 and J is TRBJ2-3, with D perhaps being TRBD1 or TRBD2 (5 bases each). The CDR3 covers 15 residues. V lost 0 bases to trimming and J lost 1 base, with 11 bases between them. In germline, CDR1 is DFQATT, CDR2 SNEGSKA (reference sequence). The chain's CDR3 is CSARDFGGGTDTQYF. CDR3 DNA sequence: TGCAGTGCTAGAGATTTTGGGGGAGGCACAGATACGCAGTATTTT.

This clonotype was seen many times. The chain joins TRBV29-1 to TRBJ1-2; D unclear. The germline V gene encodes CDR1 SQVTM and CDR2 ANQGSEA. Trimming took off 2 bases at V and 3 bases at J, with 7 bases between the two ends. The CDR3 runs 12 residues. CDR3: CSVEPGDYGYTF. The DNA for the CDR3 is TGCAGCGTTGAACCAGGTGACTATGGCTACACCTTC. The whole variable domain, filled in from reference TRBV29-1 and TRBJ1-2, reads SAVISQKPSRDICQRGTSLTIQCQVDSQVTMMFWYRQQPGQSLTLIATANQGSEATYESGFVIDKFPISRPNLTFSTLTVSNMSPEDSSIYLCSVEPGDYGYTFGSGTRLTVV.

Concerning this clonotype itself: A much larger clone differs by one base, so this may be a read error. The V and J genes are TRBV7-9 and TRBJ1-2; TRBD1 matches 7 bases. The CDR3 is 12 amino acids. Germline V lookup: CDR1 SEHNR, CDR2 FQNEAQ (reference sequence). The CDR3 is CASSWDSYGDTF. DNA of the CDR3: TGTGCCAGCAGCTGGGACAGCTATGGCGACACCTTC.

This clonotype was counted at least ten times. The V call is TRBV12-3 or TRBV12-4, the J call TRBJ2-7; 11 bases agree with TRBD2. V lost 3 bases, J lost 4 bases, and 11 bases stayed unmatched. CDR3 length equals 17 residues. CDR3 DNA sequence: TGTGCCAGCAGTTTGAGAGACGGGACTAGCGGTCTGTACGAGCAGTACTTC. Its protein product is CASSLRDGTSGLYEQYF.

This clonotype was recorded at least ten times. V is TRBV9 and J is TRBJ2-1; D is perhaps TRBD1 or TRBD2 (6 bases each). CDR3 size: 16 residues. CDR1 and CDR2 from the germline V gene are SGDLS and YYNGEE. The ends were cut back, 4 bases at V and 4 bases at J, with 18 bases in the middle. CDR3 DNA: TGTGCCAGCAGCTTACGAGGGGGAGGTGGGTACAATGAGCAGTTCTTC. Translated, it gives CASSLRGGGGYNEQFF.

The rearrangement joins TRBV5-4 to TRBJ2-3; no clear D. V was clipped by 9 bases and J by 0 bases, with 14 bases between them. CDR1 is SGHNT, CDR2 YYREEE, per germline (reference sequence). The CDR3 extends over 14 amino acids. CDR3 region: CATQGPTSTDTQYF. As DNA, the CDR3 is TGTGCCACTCAAGGGCCCACTAGCACAGATACGCAGTATTTT.

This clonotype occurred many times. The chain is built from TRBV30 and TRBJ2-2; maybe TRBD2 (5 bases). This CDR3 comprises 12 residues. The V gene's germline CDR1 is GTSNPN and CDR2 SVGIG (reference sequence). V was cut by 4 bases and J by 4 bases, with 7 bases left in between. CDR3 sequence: CAWMGVTGELFF. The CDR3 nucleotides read TGTGCCTGGATGGGAGTCACCGGGGAGCTGTTTTTT.

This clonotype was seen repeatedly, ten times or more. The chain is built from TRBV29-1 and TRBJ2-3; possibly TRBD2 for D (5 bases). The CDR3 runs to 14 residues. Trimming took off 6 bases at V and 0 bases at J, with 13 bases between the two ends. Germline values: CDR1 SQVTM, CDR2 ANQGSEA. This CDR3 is CSVLSGTSTDTQYF. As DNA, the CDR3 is TGCAGCGTGCTGTCGGGAACTAGCACAGATACGCAGTATTTT.

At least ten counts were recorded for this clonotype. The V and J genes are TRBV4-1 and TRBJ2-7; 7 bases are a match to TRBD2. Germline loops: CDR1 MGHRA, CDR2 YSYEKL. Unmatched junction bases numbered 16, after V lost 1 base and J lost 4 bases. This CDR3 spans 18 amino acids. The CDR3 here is CASSQAVILGGNGYEQYF. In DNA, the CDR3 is TGCGCCAGCAGCCAAGCAGTGATTCTCGGGGGGAATGGGTACGAGCAGTACTTC.

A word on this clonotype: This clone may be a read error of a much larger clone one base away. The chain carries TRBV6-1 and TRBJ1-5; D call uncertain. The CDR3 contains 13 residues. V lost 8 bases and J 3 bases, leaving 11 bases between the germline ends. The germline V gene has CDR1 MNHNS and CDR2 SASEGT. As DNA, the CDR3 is TGTGCCAGCCGAACTGATGTCAATCAGCCCCAGCATTTT. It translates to CASRTDVNQPQHF.

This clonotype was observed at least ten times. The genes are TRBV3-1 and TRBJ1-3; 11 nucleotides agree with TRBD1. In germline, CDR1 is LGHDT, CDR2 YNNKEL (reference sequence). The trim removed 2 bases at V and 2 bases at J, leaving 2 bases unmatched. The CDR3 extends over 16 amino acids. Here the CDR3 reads CASSQRGQGAGNTIYF. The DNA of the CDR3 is TGTGCCAGCAGCCAAAGGGGACAGGGGGCTGGAAACACCATATATTTT.

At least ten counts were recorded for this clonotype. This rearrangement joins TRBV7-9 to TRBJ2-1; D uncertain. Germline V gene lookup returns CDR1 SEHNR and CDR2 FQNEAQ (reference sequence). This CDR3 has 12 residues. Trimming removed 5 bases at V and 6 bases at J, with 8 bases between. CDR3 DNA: TGTGCCAGCAGCACGCCGCGCAATGAGCAGTTCTTC. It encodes CASSTPRNEQFF.

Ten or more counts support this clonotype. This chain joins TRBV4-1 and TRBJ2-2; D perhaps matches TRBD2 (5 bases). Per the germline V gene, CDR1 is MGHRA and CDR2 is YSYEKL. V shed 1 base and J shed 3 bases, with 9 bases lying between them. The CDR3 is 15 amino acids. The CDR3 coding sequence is TGCGCCAGCAGCCAAGGGAGGACCTACACCGGGGAGCTGTTTTTT. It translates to CASSQGRTYTGELFF.